The 11 T cell receptor beta chains below were found in one sample sequenced in a study of T cells in pancreatic ductal adenocarcinoma. The selected patients with pancreatic ductal adenocarcinoma had surgery but no neoadjuvant therapy. Data came from immunoSEQ multiplex PCR; TCRdb stores just in-frame clones and leaves some out. The table lists around 9,000 clones, nearly 90% of them singletons. Sequencing was carried out using PBMCs. The source of these receptors is a human donor with pancreatic ductal adenocarcinoma.

V usage is TRBV7-3 and J usage is TRBJ2-1; 7 positions agree with TRBD1. The germline gives CDR1 SGHTA, CDR2 FQGTGA. The V gene end was trimmed by 5 bases and the J gene end by 2 bases; junction bases not matched to a gene: 3. CDR3 length: 14 residues. The CDR3 DNA follows: TGTGCCAGCAGCCCCCAGGGGGCCTACAATGAGCAGTTCTTC. Translation: CASSPQGAYNEQFF. Full variable domain (rest looked up from reference TRBV7-3 and TRBJ2-1): GAGVSQTPSNKVTEKGKYVELRCDPISGHTALYWYRQSLGQGPEFLIYFQGTGAADDSGLPNDRFFAVRPEGSVSTLKIQRTERGDSAVYLCASSPQGAYNEQFFGPGTRLTVL.

The sample holds one count of this clone. One end of the junction fails to match germline, which may point to a read error. The chain is built from TRBV7-7 and TRBJ2-7, with 7 bases aligning to TRBD1. This CDR3 region has 13 residues. Germline assignment: CDR1 SSHAT and CDR2 FNYEAQ (reference sequence). The CDR3 DNA reads as TGTGCTAGCAGCTTAAATAGGGGGCGCGAGCAGTACTTC. Its protein product is CASSLNRGREQYF.

The chain combines TRBV2 with TRBJ2-3; a possible D gene is TRBD1 (5 bases). Trimming pared 7 bases from V and 5 bases from J, leaving 19 bases between. The germline V gene encodes CDR1 SNHLY and CDR2 FYNNEI. The CDR3 has 15 amino acids. CDR3 in DNA: TGTGCCAGCATGGGGCCCAGAGTCCTAATAGATACGCAGTATTTT. Translating it yields CASMGPRVLIDTQYF.

The V gene is TRBV11-3, the J gene TRBJ2-7; possible D gene TRBD1, 5 bases. V was pared by 3 bases and J by 2 bases, with 14 bases between. The CDR3 sequence is 15 residues long. Germline V lookup: CDR1 SGHNT, CDR2 YENEEA. This chain's CDR3 is CASSFGVRTTYEQYF. The CDR3 DNA sequence: TGTGCCAGCAGCTTTGGCGTCAGGACAACCTACGAGCAGTACTTC.

The CDR3 sequence: CASSSPRQGHRYGYTF. CDR3 nucleotides: TGTGCCAGCAGCTCCCCGAGACAGGGGCACCGATATGGCTACACCTTC. The rearrangement joins TRBV11-2 to TRBJ1-2; 8 positions match TRBD1. The CDR3 consists of 16 residues. J gave up 5 bases and V 4 bases, and 12 bases lay outside the gene matches. The V gene's germline CDR1 is SGHAT and CDR2 FQNNGV.

The V and J genes are TRBV7-2 and TRBJ2-7; 10 bases agree with TRBD1. Trimming at V came to 5 bases and at J to 6 bases, leaving 16 bases not matched to a gene. CDR1 is SGHTA, CDR2 FQGNSA, per germline. This CDR3 is built from 17 residues. The CDR3 bases are TGTGCCAGCAGCCCCCCCGGCGTCTGGACAGGGGGGACCGAGCAGTACTTC. Protein product: CASSPPGVWTGGTEQYF.

The CDR3 bases are TGTGCCAGCAGTTTTAGGAGCGGGAGGGCCATCGAGACCCAGTACTTC. This translates into CASSFRSGRAIETQYF. The rearrangement links TRBV27 to TRBJ2-5, with TRBD2 matching over 10 bases. Germline V gives CDR1 MNHEY, CDR2 SMNVEV (reference sequence). CDR3 length: 16 amino acids. V lost 3 bases, J lost 5 bases, and 9 bases stayed unmatched.

The rearrangement joins TRBV11-3 to TRBJ2-4, with D tentatively TRBD2 (6 bases). CDR1 is SGHNT and CDR2 is YENEEA in the germline V gene. V gave up 2 bases and J gave up 7 bases, with 24 bases separating them. The CDR3 has 18 amino acids. The CDR3 sequence is CASSLRSGHFERGNIQYF. The CDR3 nucleotides are TGTGCCAGCAGCTTAAGGTCCGGACACTTCGAACGGGGGAACATTCAGTACTTC.

A word on this clone: Other DNA sequences in this specimen translate into the identical CDR3. The genes are TRBV7-2 and TRBJ2-7, with D possibly matching TRBD1 (5 bases). V dropped 1 base and J dropped 2 bases, with 15 bases sitting between them. The CDR3 runs 16 residues. Germline CDR1 is SGHTA and CDR2 is FQGNSA. The CDR3 DNA sequence: TGTGCCAGCAGCTTAGATGGGCCAGGGATAACCTACGAGCAGTACTTC. It translates to CASSLDGPGITYEQYF.

The chain combines TRBV5-1 with TRBJ2-1, with D perhaps TRBD2 (6 bases). V was clipped by 2 bases and J by 4 bases, with 22 bases between them. This CDR3 is built from 18 residues. Germline V gene lookup returns CDR1 SGHRS and CDR2 YFSETQ. The CDR3 DNA is TGCGCCAGCAGCTTCTCCATCTCCCGGGACTCGCCGTACAATGAGCAGTTCTTC. Protein product: CASSFSISRDSPYNEQFF.

The CDR3 DNA sequence: TGCGCCAGCAGCTTGGCAGGGCCTGCAACTAATGAAAAACTGTTTTTT. Amino acids: CASSLAGPATNEKLFF. The chain uses TRBV5-1 and TRBJ1-4, with a weak D call TRBD1 (5 bases). CDR3 length equals 16 residues. Germline V CDR1 and CDR2: SGHRS, YFSETQ. V lost 0 bases and J lost 0, with 9 bases in between.